This TCR beta chain was sequenced in a study of vaccination and CD4 T cells after COVID-19. Overall study: A few convalescent patients were sampled post-vaccination (at day 14 and at days 161 to 241). From HCoV-229E, HCoV-OC43, HCoV-NL63 and SARS-CoV-2, overlapping spike peptides were used to stimulate the cells.

Time point indicated: late sampling 161 to 241 days after vaccination in three convalescent patients. Described treatment: roughly 11-day PBMC culture with coronavirus spike peptide pools or control peptides (ViraFEST assay). Using peptide pools, antigen-specific T cells were expanded in ViraFEST before TCRs were sequenced. Study conclusions and caveats: It was found that, in convalescent patients, 304 of 307 vaccine-specific clones were spike mono-reactive.

For this clonotype: What it binds is unknown.

The Oncomine TCR Beta short-read assay was applied to DNA of cultured CD4+ T cells. TCRdb used MiXCR to reprocess the PCR reads, holding one entry per CDR3 protein. This sample carries fewer than 30,000 distinct CDR3 sequences, roughly a third of them seen once, and the ten largest clones take 3% to 4%. The receptor comes from a human donor who had recovered from COVID-19. Sequences were derived from CD4+ T cells from blood, cultured in vitro, sampled about 7 months after SARS-CoV-2 vaccination.

CDR3 region: CASNGGRGDNEQFF. Here the CDR3 DNA reads TGTGCCAGCAATGGCGGGAGGGGTGACAATGAGCAGTTCTTC. This chain connects TRBV7-3 to TRBJ2-1, with 9 positions matching TRBD2. Germline CDR1 is SGHTA and CDR2 is FQGTGA. CDR3 length equals 14 residues. V lost 7 bases and J lost 5; bases outside the gene matches: 6.